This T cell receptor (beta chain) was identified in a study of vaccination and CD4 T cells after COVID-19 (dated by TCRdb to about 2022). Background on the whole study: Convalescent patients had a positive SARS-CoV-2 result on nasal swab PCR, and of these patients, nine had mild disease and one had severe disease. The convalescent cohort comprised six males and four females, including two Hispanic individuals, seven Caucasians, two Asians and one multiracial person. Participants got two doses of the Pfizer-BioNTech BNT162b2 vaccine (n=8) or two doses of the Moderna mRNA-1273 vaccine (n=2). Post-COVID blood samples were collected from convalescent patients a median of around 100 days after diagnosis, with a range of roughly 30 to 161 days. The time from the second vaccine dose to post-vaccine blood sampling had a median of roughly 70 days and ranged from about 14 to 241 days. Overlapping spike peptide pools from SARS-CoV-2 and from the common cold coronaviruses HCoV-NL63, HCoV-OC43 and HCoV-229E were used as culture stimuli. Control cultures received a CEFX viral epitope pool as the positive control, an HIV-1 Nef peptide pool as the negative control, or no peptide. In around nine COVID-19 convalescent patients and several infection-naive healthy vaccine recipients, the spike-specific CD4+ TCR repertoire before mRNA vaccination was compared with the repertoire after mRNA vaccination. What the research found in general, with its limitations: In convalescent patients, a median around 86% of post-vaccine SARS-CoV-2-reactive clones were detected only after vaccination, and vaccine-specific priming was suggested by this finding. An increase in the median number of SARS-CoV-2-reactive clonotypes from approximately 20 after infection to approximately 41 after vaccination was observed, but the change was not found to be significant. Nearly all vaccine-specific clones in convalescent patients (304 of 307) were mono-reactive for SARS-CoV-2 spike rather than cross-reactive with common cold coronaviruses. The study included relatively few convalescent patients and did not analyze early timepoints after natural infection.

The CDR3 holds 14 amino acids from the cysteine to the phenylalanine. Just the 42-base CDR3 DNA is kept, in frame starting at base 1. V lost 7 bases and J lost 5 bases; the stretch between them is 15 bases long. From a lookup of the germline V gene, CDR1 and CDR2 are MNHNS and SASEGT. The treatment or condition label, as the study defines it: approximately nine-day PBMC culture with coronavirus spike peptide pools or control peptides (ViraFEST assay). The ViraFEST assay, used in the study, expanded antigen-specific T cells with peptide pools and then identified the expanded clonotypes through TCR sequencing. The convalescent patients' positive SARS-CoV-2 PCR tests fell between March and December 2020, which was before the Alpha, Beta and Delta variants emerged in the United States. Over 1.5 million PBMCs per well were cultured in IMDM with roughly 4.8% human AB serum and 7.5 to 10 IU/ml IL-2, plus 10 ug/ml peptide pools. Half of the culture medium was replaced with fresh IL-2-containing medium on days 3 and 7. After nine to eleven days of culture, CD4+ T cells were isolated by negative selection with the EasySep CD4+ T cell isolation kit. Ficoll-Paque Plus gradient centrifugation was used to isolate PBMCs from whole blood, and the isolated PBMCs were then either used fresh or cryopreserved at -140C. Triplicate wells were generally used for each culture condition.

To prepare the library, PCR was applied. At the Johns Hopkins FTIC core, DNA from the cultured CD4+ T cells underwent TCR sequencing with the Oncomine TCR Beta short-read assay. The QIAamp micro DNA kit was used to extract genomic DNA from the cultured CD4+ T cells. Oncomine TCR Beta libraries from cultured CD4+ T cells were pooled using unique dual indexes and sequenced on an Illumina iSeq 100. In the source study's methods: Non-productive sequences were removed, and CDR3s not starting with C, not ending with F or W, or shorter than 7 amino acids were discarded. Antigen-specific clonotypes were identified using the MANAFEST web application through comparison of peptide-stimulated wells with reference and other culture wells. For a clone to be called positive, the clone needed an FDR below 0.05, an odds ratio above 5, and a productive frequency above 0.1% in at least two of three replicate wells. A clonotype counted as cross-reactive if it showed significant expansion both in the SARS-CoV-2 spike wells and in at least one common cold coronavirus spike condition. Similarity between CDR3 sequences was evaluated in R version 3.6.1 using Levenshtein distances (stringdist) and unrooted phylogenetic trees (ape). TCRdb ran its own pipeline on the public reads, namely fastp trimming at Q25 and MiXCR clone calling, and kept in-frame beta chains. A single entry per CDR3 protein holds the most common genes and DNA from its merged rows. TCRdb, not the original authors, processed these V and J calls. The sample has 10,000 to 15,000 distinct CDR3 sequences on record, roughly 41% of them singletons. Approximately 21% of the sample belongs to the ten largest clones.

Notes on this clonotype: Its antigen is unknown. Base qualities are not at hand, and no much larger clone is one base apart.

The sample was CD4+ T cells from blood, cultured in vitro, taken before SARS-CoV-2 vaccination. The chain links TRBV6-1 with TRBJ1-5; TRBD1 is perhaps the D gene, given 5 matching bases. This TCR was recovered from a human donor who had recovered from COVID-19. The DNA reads TGTGCCAGCACGGCAGGGACGCCCTATCAGCCCCAGCATTTT. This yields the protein CASTAGTPYQPQHF.